The sequence of this T cell receptor (beta chain) was determined in a study of breast tumors, draining lymph nodes, adjacent tissues. The lymph nodes were axillary draining lymph nodes from breast cancer patients. Using its own MiXCR run on the multiplex PCR reads, TCRdb lists one record per CDR3 protein. The table has roughly 260,000 distinct CDR3 sequences, about 33% seen once. V was cut by 4 bases and J by 4 bases, with 8 bases left in between. This CDR3 is built from 13 residues. Germline V CDR1 and CDR2: MNHEY, SMNVEV (reference sequence). This clonotype has more than one count but fewer than ten.

Sequencing input: axillary lymph node tissue. The chain uses TRBV27 and TRBJ2-1; the D call may be TRBD1 or TRBD2 (6 bases each). The origin of this receptor is a female donor with breast cancer. Some clones in this sample may be carry-over from other donors' samples. The CDR3 DNA reads TGTGCCAGCAGTTGGGGGGCTTACAATGAGCAGTTCTTC. This sequence encodes CASSWGAYNEQFF.